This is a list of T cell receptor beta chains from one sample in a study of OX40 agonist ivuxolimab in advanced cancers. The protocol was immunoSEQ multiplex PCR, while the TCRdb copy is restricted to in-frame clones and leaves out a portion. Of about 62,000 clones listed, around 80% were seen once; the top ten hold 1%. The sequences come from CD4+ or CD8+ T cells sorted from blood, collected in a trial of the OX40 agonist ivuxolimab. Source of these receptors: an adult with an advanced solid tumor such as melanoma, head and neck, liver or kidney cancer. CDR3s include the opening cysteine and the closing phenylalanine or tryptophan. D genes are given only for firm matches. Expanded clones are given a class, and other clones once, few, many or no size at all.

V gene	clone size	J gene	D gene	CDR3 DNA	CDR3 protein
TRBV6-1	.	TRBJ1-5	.	TGTGCCAGCAATTTGCAACGTTCCAATCAGCCCCAGCATTTT	CASNLQRSNQPQHF
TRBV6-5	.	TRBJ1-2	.	TGTGCCAGCATGCAGGGGAAGTATGGCTACACCTTC	CASMQGKYGYTF
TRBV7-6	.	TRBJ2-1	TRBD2	TGTGCCAGCAGCCCGCTCCGGACTAGCGGGGGCAGATCCTACAATGAGCAGTTCTTC	CASSPLRTSGGRSYNEQFF
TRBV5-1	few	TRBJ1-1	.	TGCGCCAGCAGCTTGCACAGGGTGAACACTGAAGCTTTCTTT	CASSLHRVNTEAFF
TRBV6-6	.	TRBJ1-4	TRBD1	TGTGCCACCAAGACAGGGAGGATGGAAAAACTGTTTTTT	CATKTGRMEKLFF
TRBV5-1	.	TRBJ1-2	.	TGCGCCAGCAGCCTAGAAGACACCTATGGCTACACCTTC	CASSLEDTYGYTF
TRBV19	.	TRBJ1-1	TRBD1	TGTGCCAGTAGTTCCAGGGGGCGCAGGGTGAACACTGAAGCTTTCTTT	CASSSRGRRVNTEAFF
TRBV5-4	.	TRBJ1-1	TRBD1	TGTGCCAGCAGCTTGGGGAATGACAGGGGGCACACTGAAGCTTTCTTT	CASSLGNDRGHTEAFF
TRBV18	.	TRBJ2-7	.	TGTGCCAGCTCTGGGACCGATCCCTACGAGCAGTACTTC	CASSGTDPYEQYF
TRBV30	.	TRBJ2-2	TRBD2	TGTGCCTGGAATGACCTTATGAGGGGAGGGACCGGGGAGCTGTTTTTT	CAWNDLMRGGTGELFF
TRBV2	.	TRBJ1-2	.	TGTGCCAGCAGTGAAGGTCAGGATCGTTCCTATGGCTACACCTTC	CASSEGQDRSYGYTF
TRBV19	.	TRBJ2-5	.	TGTGCCAGTAGTATACGGGGGGCGCGGGGTCAAGAGACCCAGTACTTC	CASSIRGARGQETQYF
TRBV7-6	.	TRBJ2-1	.	TGTGCCAGCAGCTTAGAAGCCGTCGGAGGAAGCTCCTACAATGAGCAGTTCTTC	CASSLEAVGGSSYNEQFF
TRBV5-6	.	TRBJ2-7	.	TGTGCCAGCAGCTTGGTGGACACTATCTACGAGCAGTACTTC	CASSLVDTIYEQYF
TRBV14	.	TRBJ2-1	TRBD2	TGTGCCAGCAGCCCCGGAACGCTAGCGGGGTTAATAAATGAGCAGTTCTTC	CASSPGTLAGLINEQFF
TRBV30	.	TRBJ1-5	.	TGTGCCTGGAGTGCCAGGGGCAATCAGCCCCAGCATTTT	CAWSARGNQPQHF
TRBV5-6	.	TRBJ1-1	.	TGTGCCAGCAGCTTAGTAGGGGGGGAGAACACTGAAGCTTTCTTT	CASSLVGGENTEAFF
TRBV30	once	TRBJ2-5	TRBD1	TGTGCCTGGAGGTCACAGGGGGCGAAGACCCAGTACTTC	CAWRSQGAKTQYF
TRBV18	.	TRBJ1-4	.	TGTGCCAGCTCACCCCCGGGACGGACGAATGAAAAACTGTTTTTT	CASSPPGRTNEKLFF
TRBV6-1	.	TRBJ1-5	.	TGTGCCAGCAGTGAACAAGCAGGAGGGAGCAATCAGCCCCAGCATTTT	CASSEQAGGSNQPQHF
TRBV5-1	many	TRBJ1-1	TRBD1	TGCGCCAGCAGCCTGACAGGGGGCCACACTGAAGCTTTCTTT	CASSLTGGHTEAFF
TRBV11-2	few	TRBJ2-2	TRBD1	TGTGCCAGCAGCTTCGGACAGGGGGCGTCCACCGGGGAGCTGTTTTTT	CASSFGQGASTGELFF
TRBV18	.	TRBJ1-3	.	TGTGCCAGCTCACCCGGGTTCTTCTCTGGAAACACCATATATTTT	CASSPGFFSGNTIYF
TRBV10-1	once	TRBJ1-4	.	TGCGCCAGCACCGGGACGGACCAAACTAATGAAAAACTGTTTTTT	CASTGTDQTNEKLFF
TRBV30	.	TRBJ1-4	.	TGTGCCTGGAGTGTAGATTCGGGGCTCGGCTGG	CAWSVDSGLGW
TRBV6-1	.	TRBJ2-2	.	TGTGCCAGCAGTGAGGAGAGTTATTCGAACACCGGGGAGCTGTTTTTT	CASSEESYSNTGELFF